This T cell receptor (beta chain) was found in a study of blood T cell repertoires in COVID-19. The overall study: Researchers got acute and convalescent COVID-19 samples from the United States, Italy and Spain. Sources were T cells, B-cell-depleted T cells, or PBMCs; the material itself was cDNA or gDNA.

Per the original methods: The authors estimated nucleated cell counts from reference gene primer amplification. Sequencing was performed with immunoSEQ multiplex PCR; in TCRdb, only in-frame clones are kept and a portion is missing. The V and J calls and clone size were taken over from that table, and D and trimming were inferred from the DNA. The sample contains about 180,000 clones, less than 85% of which appear only once. The CDR3 is 14 amino acids. CDR1 is SGHVS and CDR2 is FNYEAQ in the germline V gene. Trimming took 2 bases from V and 9 from J, leaving 11 bases between them. The chain combines TRBV7-6 with TRBJ1-6, with a weak D call TRBD1 (5 bases). The sample comprised peripheral blood. The receptor's source is a human donor in a cohort sampled during active COVID-19. The chain's CDR3 is CASSLSREVSPLHF. DNA for the CDR3: TGTGCCAGCAGCTTATCCAGGGAGGTTTCACCCCTCCACTTT.